The 16 T cell receptor beta chains below come from one sample, sequenced in a study of T cells in Graves' hyperthyroidism and ophthalmopathy (dated by TCRdb to 2018 to 2020). Library construction relied on multiplex PCR. TCRdb shows the sequencer as Illumina HiSeq 2000. Amplification of TCR beta CDR3 regions was carried out from RNA transcripts. The first round of RT-PCR for the TCR CDR3 was performed with the HTBI primer set and the Qiagen OneStep RT-PCR kit. TCRdb handled the public reads itself, with Q25 trimming in fastp and clone calling in MiXCR, and kept productive beta chains. Rows are combined by CDR3 protein, so each entry shows the most common genes and DNA. The sample table holds 450,000 to 700,000 distinct CDR3 sequences, of which roughly 46% were seen once. The ten top clones hold 15% to 20% of the sample. Material for sequencing was peripheral blood or thyroid tissue (not recorded which). The receptors were sampled from an adult woman with Graves' disease, either hyperthyroidism or ophthalmopathy (not recorded which).

The sample holds a few counts of this clonotype. With a much larger clone just one base away, this may be a read error. This chain connects TRBV10-1 to TRBJ2-5; D gene ambiguous. The CDR3 has 12 residues. CDR1 and CDR2 from the germline V gene are WNHNN and SYGVQD (reference sequence). Trimming cost V 3 bases and J 9 bases, with 11 bases left between them. CDR3 DNA: TGCGCCAGCAGTGACCCCTTGGGTTCCCAGTACTTC. Translating gives CASSDPLGSQYF.

This clonotype was detected ten times or more. The chain combines TRBV15 with TRBJ2-7; the match to TRBD1 covers 7 bases. Trimming at V came to 1 base and at J to 7 bases, leaving 13 bases not matched to a gene. The CDR3 extends over 16 amino acids. Germline loops: CDR1 LNHNV, CDR2 YYDKDF (reference sequence). DNA of the CDR3: TGTGCCACCAGCAGAGTATTGGACAGGCTGTTGACAGAGCAGTACTTC. It codes for CATSRVLDRLLTEQYF.

This clonotype was seen more than once but under ten times. V gene TRBV28 combines with J gene TRBJ1-4; 8 bases agree with TRBD1. The ends lost 5 bases at V and 5 bases at J; junction bases unmatched: 7. CDR3 length equals 15 residues. The germline CDR1 and CDR2 sequences are MDHEN and SYDVKM. As DNA, the CDR3 is TGTGCCAGCAGTATGGACAGGGTGACGAATGAAAAACTGTTTTTT. Its translation: CASSMDRVTNEKLFF.

The chain couples TRBV24-1 to TRBJ1-2; tentative D call: TRBD1 (6 bases). The CDR3 runs 11 residues. Looked up from germline, CDR1 is KGHDR and CDR2 is SFDVKD. V lost 9 bases and J 4 bases, leaving 8 bases between the germline ends. This CDR3 is CATEDSYGYTF. The DNA of the CDR3 is TGTGCCACCGAGGACAGCTATGGCTACACCTTC.

This clonotype was observed at least ten times. In DNA form, the CDR3 reads TGCGCCAGCAGCTCTGAGATGGGGAGTGACGAGCAGTACTTC. This codes for CASSSEMGSDEQYF. The gene calls are TRBV5-1 and TRBJ2-7; weak D call: TRBD2 (5 bases). Germline V lookup: CDR1 SGHRS, CDR2 YFSETQ. V was pared by 3 bases and J by 5 bases, with 15 bases between. The CDR3 is 14 residues long.

The chain recombines TRBV10-3 with TRBJ1-5; D is unclear. In germline, CDR1 is ENHRY, CDR2 SYGVKD. The CDR3 covers 15 residues. V lost 0 bases and J 0 bases, leaving 6 bases between the germline ends. DNA for the CDR3: TGTGCCATCAGTGAGTCGCTAGCTAGCAATCAGCCCCAGCATTTT. Protein: CAISESLASNQPQHF.

The table lists this clonotype with a count of one. The chain couples TRBV7-8 to TRBJ2-4, with 9 bases lining up with TRBD1. The V gene's germline CDR1 is SGHVS and CDR2 FQNEAQ. V was pared by 1 base and J by 7 bases, with 2 bases of the junction left unmatched. CDR3 length: 14 residues. CDR3 in amino acids: CASSLDDRGNIQYF. The CDR3, as DNA: TGTGCCAGCAGCTTAGACGACAGGGGGAACATTCAGTACTTC. Variable domain in full (rest from reference TRBV7-8 and TRBJ2-4): GAGVSQSPRYKVAKRGQDVALRCDPISGHVSLFWYQQALGQGPEFLTYFQNEAQLDKSGLPSDRFFAERPEGSVSTLKIQRTQQEDSAVYLCASSLDDRGNIQYFGAGTRLSVL.

The chain employs TRBV11-2 and TRBJ1-5; perhaps TRBD1 as D (5 bases). Germline assignment: CDR1 SGHAT and CDR2 FQNNGV. The ends were cut back, 4 bases at V and 6 bases at J, with 13 bases in the middle. This CDR3 contains 14 residues. As DNA, the CDR3 is TGTGCCAGCAGCTCGTTAAGGGGCGGTCAGCCCCAGCATTTT. Translated, it gives CASSSLRGGQPQHF.

The rearrangement uses TRBV28 and TRBJ2-7, with 9 bases aligning to TRBD2. The V and J ends lost 7 bases and 3 bases, in that order; junction bases with no gene match: 4. The germline V gene encodes CDR1 MDHEN and CDR2 SYDVKM. This CDR3 has 13 residues. The CDR3 nucleotides read TGTGCCAGCATTGCGGGGGGGCGCTACGAGCAGTACTTC. Protein sequence: CASIAGGRYEQYF.

This clonotype has ten or more counts. V is TRBV7-3 and J is TRBJ1-6, with D possibly being TRBD1 (5 bases). The CDR3 contains 14 residues. Trimming took 6 bases from V and 8 from J, leaving 14 bases between them. From germline, CDR1 is SGHTA and CDR2 FQGTGA. The CDR3, as DNA: TGTGCCAGCAGTACAGGAGACAACTATTCACCCCTCCACTTT. Its protein is CASSTGDNYSPLHF.

This chain connects TRBV9 to TRBJ2-7, with D possibly called TRBD1 or TRBD2 (7 bases each). The V gene lost 3 bases and the J gene lost 5 bases, with 9 bases spanning the gap. CDR3 length equals 12 residues. The V gene's germline CDR1 is SGDLS and CDR2 YYNGEE. The CDR3 sequence: CASSAGGDEQYF. The CDR3 DNA reads TGTGCCAGCAGCGCAGGGGGGGACGAGCAGTACTTC.

The chain has TRBV10-3 and TRBJ2-1; tentative D call: TRBD1 (6 bases). CDR3 length: 14 amino acids. Deletions cut 9 bases from V and 2 bases from J, with 14 bases between. From germline, CDR1 is ENHRY and CDR2 SYGVKD. This CDR3 reads CAIHTGNTYNEQFF. Written as DNA, the CDR3 is TGTGCCATTCATACAGGGAATACCTACAATGAGCAGTTCTTC.

This clonotype was seen at least ten times. V is TRBV5-1 and J is TRBJ1-2, with TRBD1 matching over 8 bases. Per the germline V gene, CDR1 is SGHRS and CDR2 is YFSETQ. This CDR3 has 15 residues. Trimming cost V 0 bases and J 6 bases; bases outside gene matches: 7. The CDR3 loop is CASSLVPGQGDGYTF. DNA of the CDR3: TGCGCCAGCAGCTTGGTCCCCGGACAGGGTGATGGCTACACCTTC.

This clonotype was counted ten times or more. The chain combines TRBV7-9 with TRBJ2-5; no reliable D call. Looked up from germline, CDR1 is SEHNR and CDR2 is FQNEAQ (reference sequence). The CDR3 length is 15 residues. Trimming took off 1 base at V and 2 bases at J, with 11 bases between the two ends. The CDR3 nucleotides read TGTGCCAGCAGCTTAGAAGTGGGGTTACAAGAGACCCAGTACTTC. It yields the protein CASSLEVGLQETQYF.

This clonotype appeared a few times. This sequence joins TRBV10-2 and TRBJ1-1; D not certain. V was pared by 6 bases and J by 1 base, with 12 bases between. The V gene's germline CDR1 is WSHSY and CDR2 SAAADI. This CDR3 spans 14 amino acids. CDR3 sequence (DNA): TGCGCCAGCAGGACGAGGCAGTCGAACACTGAAGCTTTCTTT. It specifies CASRTRQSNTEAFF.

This clonotype was seen at least ten times. The rearrangement links TRBV4-1 to TRBJ1-6; D may be TRBD1 (5 bases). Germline V gene data show CDR1 as MGHRA and CDR2 as YSYEKL. The CDR3 length is 13 residues. With 3 bases removed from V and 9 bases from J, the gap between germline ends came to 9 bases. The chain's CDR3 is CASSQQGISPLHF. In DNA form, the CDR3 reads TGCGCCAGCAGCCAGCAGGGTATTTCACCCCTCCACTTT.